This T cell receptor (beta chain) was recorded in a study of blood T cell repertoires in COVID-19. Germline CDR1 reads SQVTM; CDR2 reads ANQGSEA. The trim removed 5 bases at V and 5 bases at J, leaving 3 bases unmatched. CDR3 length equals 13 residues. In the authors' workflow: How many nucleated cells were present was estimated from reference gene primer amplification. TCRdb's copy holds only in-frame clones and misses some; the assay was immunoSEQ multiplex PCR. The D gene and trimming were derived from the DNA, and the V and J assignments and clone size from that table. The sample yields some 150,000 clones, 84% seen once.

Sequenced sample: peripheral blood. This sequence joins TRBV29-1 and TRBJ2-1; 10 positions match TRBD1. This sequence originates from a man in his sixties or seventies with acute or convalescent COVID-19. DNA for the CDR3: TGCAGCGTTCCGGGACAGGGGAACAATGAGCAGTTCTTC. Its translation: CSVPGQGNNEQFF.